This is a list of T cell receptor beta chains from one sample in a study of PD-1 blockade in classical Hodgkin lymphoma. Measured with immunoSEQ multiplex PCR; TCRdb has only the in-frame clones, and not every one. The table includes 20,000 to 25,000 clones, 77% detected once. The sequences come from peripheral blood mononuclear cells (PBMCs), collected before the second cycle of nivolumab. Every receptor here comes from a human donor with classical Hodgkin lymphoma. The CDR3 runs from the conserved cysteine through the conserved F or W. D genes are given only for firm matches. Size is stated for part of the rows, as once, few or many counts, or as a class when the clone is expanded.

CDR3 protein | CDR3 DNA | D gene | J gene | V gene | clone size
CASSGRTSGSTDTQYF | TGTGCCAGCAGCGGGCGGACTAGCGGGAGCACAGATACGCAGTATTTT | TRBD2 | TRBJ2-3 | TRBV7-2 | NA
CASSLAGSGNYGYTF | TGTGCCAGCAGCTTAGCTGGGAGCGGTAACTATGGCTACACCTTC | NA | TRBJ1-2 | TRBV7-8 | few
CASTDGGGQPQHF | TGTGCCAGCACCGACGGGGGAGGACAGCCCCAGCATTTT | NA | TRBJ1-5 | TRBV2 | NA
CASSISGGPTGELFF | TGTGCCAGCAGCATTAGCGGGGGGCCCACCGGGGAGCTGTTTTTT | TRBD2 | TRBJ2-2 | TRBV11-2 | NA
CASSLTPNTGELFF | TGTGCCAGCAGCTTAACCCCGAACACCGGGGAGCTGTTTTTT | NA | TRBJ2-2 | TRBV7-3 | NA
CASSDWRVNTEAFF | TGCGCCAGCAGTGATTGGAGGGTGAACACTGAAGCTTTCTTT | NA | TRBJ1-1 | TRBV10-1 | NA
CASSFTLDRGRNEQFF | TGCGCCAGCAGCTTCACCCTGGACAGGGGGCGGAATGAGCAGTTCTTC | TRBD1 | TRBJ2-1 | TRBV5-1 | NA
CASSSTGAYGYTF | TGTGCCAGCAGCTCCACCGGGGCTTATGGCTACACCTTC | NA | TRBJ1-2 | TRBV11-2 | NA
CASSPPSGGRSGANVLTF | TGTGCCAGCTCACCACCGTCAGGGGGTAGGTCTGGGGCCAACGTCCTGACTTTC | TRBD1 | TRBJ2-6 | TRBV18 | NA
CASSQGLGTDTQYF | TGCGCCAGCAGCCAAGGACTGGGCACAGATACGCAGTATTTT | NA | TRBJ2-3 | TRBV4-3 | NA
CSVVEVWGANVLTF | TGCAGCGTTGTGGAAGTGTGGGGGGCCAACGTCCTGACTTTC | NA | TRBJ2-6 | TRBV29-1 | few
CASSFEGGSTDTQYF | TGTGCCAGCAGTTTCGAGGGTGGGAGCACAGATACGCAGTATTTT | NA | TRBJ2-3 | TRBV27 | NA
CASSYNREAFF | TGTGCCAGCAGTTATAACAGGGAAGCTTTCTTT | NA | TRBJ1-1 | TRBV6-5 | NA
CSVVRSGANVLTF | TGCAGCGTTGTACGCTCTGGGGCCAACGTCCTGACTTTC | NA | TRBJ2-6 | TRBV29-1 | few
CSVVALAGSEQYF | TGCAGCGTTGTAGCCCTAGCGGGTTCCGAGCAGTACTTC | TRBD2 | TRBJ2-7 | TRBV29-1 | NA
CASTETGGFEQYF | TGCGCCAGCACCGAGACAGGGGGCTTCGAGCAGTACTTC | TRBD1 | TRBJ2-7 | TRBV5-1 | NA
CATSTHRGTNEKLFF | TGTGCCACCAGCACACACAGGGGAACTAATGAAAAACTGTTTTTT | TRBD1 | TRBJ1-4 | TRBV15 | NA
CASKGPTVTNTEAFF | TGTGCCAGTAAGGGCCCGACTGTGACGAACACTGAAGCTTTCTTT | NA | TRBJ1-1 | TRBV19 | NA
CASSYPRTYNEQFF | TGTGCCAGCAGCTACCCCCGTACCTACAATGAGCAGTTCTTC | NA | TRBJ2-1 | TRBV11-2 | NA
CASSPGTNPYEQYF | TGTGCCAGCAGCCCCGGGACGAACCCCTACGAGCAGTACTTC | NA | TRBJ2-7 | TRBV11-3 | NA
CASSRQETQYF | TGTGCCAGCAGTCGCCAAGAGACCCAGTACTTC | NA | TRBJ2-5 | TRBV7-2 | NA
CASSIGGPEAFF | TGTGCCAGTAGTATTGGGGGACCAGAAGCTTTCTTT | NA | TRBJ1-1 | TRBV19 | once
CASSQGWADLSPLHF | TGCGCCAGCAGCCAAGGATGGGCAGACCTTTCACCCCTCCACTTT | NA | TRBJ1-6 | TRBV4-1 | NA
CASIGDGGANVLTF | TGTGCCAGCATAGGGGACGGTGGGGCCAACGTCCTGACTTTC | NA | TRBJ2-6 | TRBV9 | NA
CATHRGQAFGAGIQYF | TGTGCCACACACAGGGGGCAGGCATTCGGGGCAGGCATTCAGTACTTC | TRBD1 | TRBJ2-4 | TRBV28 | NA
CASSQSGSSGAAFF | TGCGCCAGCAGTCAATCCGGGAGCTCGGGGGCGGCTTTCTTT | NA | TRBJ1-1 | TRBV23-1 | NA
CASSFLGDSNTEAFF | TGCGCCAGCAGCTTTTTGGGGGATTCCAACACTGAAGCTTTCTTT | NA | TRBJ1-1 | TRBV5-1 | NA
CASSYSVLAGIETQYF | TGTGCCAGCAGTTACTCGGTTCTAGCGGGAATAGAGACCCAGTACTTC | TRBD2 | TRBJ2-5 | TRBV6-5 | NA
CATVRDLSNQPQHF | TGTGCCACCGTCAGGGACCTTAGCAATCAGCCCCAGCATTTT | NA | TRBJ1-5 | TRBV6-1 | NA
CASSITGTPNGYTF | TGTGCCAGTAGTATAACCGGGACACCGAATGGCTACACCTTC | NA | TRBJ1-2 | TRBV19 | few
CASSLGHREWDEQYF | TGTGCCAGCAGCTTAGGACACAGGGAATGGGACGAGCAGTACTTC | NA | TRBJ2-7 | TRBV11-2 | NA
CASRGDSGNTIYF | TGTGCCAGCAGAGGGGACAGTGGAAACACCATATATTTT | TRBD1 | TRBJ1-3 | TRBV2 | NA
CASSLTTTFSGNTIYF | TGCGCCAGCAGCTTGACGACGACCTTCTCTGGAAACACCATATATTTT | NA | TRBJ1-3 | TRBV5-1 | few
CASSQDLLAGAPRDTQYF | TGCGCCAGCAGCCAAGATCTACTAGCGGGAGCCCCTCGAGATACGCAGTATTTT | TRBD2 | TRBJ2-3 | TRBV4-3 | NA
CASSLYRDRGAYEQYF | TGTGCCAGCAGCCTATACCGGGACAGGGGGGCCTACGAGCAGTACTTC | TRBD1 | TRBJ2-7 | TRBV7-9 | NA
CASRGDRYNEQFF | TGTGCCAGCAGGGGGGACAGGTACAATGAGCAGTTCTTC | TRBD1 | TRBJ2-1 | TRBV6-5 | NA
CASSYSGGAGRLEQYF | TGTGCCAGCAGTTACTCGGGTGGGGCGGGACGACTGGAGCAGTACTTC | NA | TRBJ2-7 | TRBV6-5 | NA
CASSLGIGGQTSYEQYF | TGTGCCAGCAGCTTAGGGATCGGGGGGCAAACCTCCTACGAGCAGTACTTC | NA | TRBJ2-7 | TRBV7-9 | NA
CASSTGLAADTQYF | TGTGCCAGCAGCACGGGACTAGCGGCAGATACGCAGTATTTT | TRBD2 | TRBJ2-3 | TRBV7-2 | NA
CSVQQDYNSPLHF | TGCAGCGTTCAACAGGACTATAATTCACCCCTCCACTTT | NA | TRBJ1-6 | TRBV29-1 | NA
CASSQRESTGYEQYF | TGCGCCAGCAGCCAAAGGGAGAGCACAGGGTACGAGCAGTACTTC | NA | TRBJ2-7 | TRBV4-1 | NA
CASSSGPVFSNQPQHF | TGTGCCAGCAGCTCGGGACCCGTTTTTAGCAATCAGCCCCAGCATTTT | NA | TRBJ1-5 | TRBV5-6 | NA
CASSPSDRTETQYF | TGTGCCAGCAGCCCGTCTGACAGAACAGAGACCCAGTACTTC | NA | TRBJ2-5 | TRBV11-3 | once
CASSVAGTGASANYGYTF | TGTGCCAGCAGCGTAGCGGGGACAGGGGCCTCAGCTAACTATGGCTACACCTTC | TRBD1 | TRBJ1-2 | TRBV9 | NA
CASSKSGTYGGFYGYTF | TGTGCCAGCAGCAAGAGTGGGACCTACGGGGGTTTCTATGGCTACACCTTC | NA | TRBJ1-2 | TRBV21-1 | NA
CASSKAGQGYGYTF | TGTGCCAGCAGCAAAGCGGGGCAGGGCTATGGCTACACCTTC | NA | TRBJ1-2 | TRBV21-1 | NA
CASSLDPTGDTEAFF | TGTGCCAGCAGCTTAGACCCTACAGGGGACACTGAAGCTTTCTTT | TRBD1 | TRBJ1-1 | TRBV7-8 | NA
CASSIESTSSGNTIYF | TGTGCCAGTAGTATCGAGTCCACTAGCTCTGGAAACACCATATATTTT | NA | TRBJ1-3 | TRBV19 | NA
CASTRSNHTDTQYF | TGTGCCAGCACTCGATCAAATCACACAGATACGCAGTATTTT | NA | TRBJ2-3 | TRBV6-4 | few
CASSFSGLAGNEQFF | TGTGCCAGCAGCTTCTCCGGACTAGCGGGGAATGAGCAGTTCTTC | TRBD2 | TRBJ2-1 | TRBV11-3 | NA
CASSPPGPMVPQYF | TGTGCCAGCTCACCACCGGGACCGATGGTCCCGCAGTACTTC | NA | TRBJ2-5 | TRBV18 | few
CAWSVVVREGTQYF | TGTGCCTGGAGTGTAGTTGTCCGGGAAGGGACCCAGTACTTC | NA | TRBJ2-5 | TRBV30 | NA
CAWQGSYEQYF | TGTGCCTGGCAGGGCTCCTACGAGCAGTACTTC | NA | TRBJ2-7 | TRBV30 | few
CASSFFTSRADEQYF | TGTGCCAGCAGTTTCTTCACTAGCAGGGCGGACGAGCAGTACTTC | NA | TRBJ2-7 | TRBV2 | NA
CASSVDRTGRWGQYF | TGTGCCAGCAGCGTAGACCGGACGGGTCGATGGGGGCAGTACTTC | NA | TRBJ2-7 | TRBV9 | NA